A single T cell receptor beta chain is shown here with its context. This clonotype was recorded a few times. What antigen it recognizes has not been identified. No much larger clonotype is one base removed from it; base qualities were not supplied. The library came from PCR. The run used an Illumina HiSeq 2500. Unique molecular identifiers were incorporated into TCR beta cDNA libraries to reduce PCR and sequencing biases. Roughly 0.5 million cDNA molecules were obtained per 1 to 10 million input T cells, so each molecule approximated one T cell. The patient libraries were prepared and sequenced using the same protocol as the earlier healthy control dataset. Within a given batch, samples were prepared together, multiplexed and sequenced on the same HiSeq lane. Under the source paper's analysis protocol: Raw barcoded reads were processed with MIGEC, discarding single-read molecular identifier groups before consensus assembly and CDR3 extraction. VDJtools was used for post-analysis of the clonotype tables, with diversity normalized by down-sampling every dataset to the smallest sample size. To correct batch-related cross-sample contamination, repertoire overlap clustering matched CDR3 amino acid sequences but not nucleotide sequences. Clones were called with MiXCR by TCRdb after fastp trimmed the public reads at Q25, and only in-frame beta chains were retained. Rows matching on CDR3 protein sequence are summarized as one entry with the most common DNA and genes. TCRdb, rather than the study authors, made the V and J calls. Recorded for this sample are fewer than 600,000 distinct CDR3 sequences; over 35% of them occurred a single time. The leading ten clones occupy about 12% of the sample.

This entry comes from a study of post-analysis software for immune sequencing data (dated by TCRdb to between 2014 and 2016). General notes on the study: The recorded disease courses included relapsing-remitting, secondary progressive and progressive-relapsing multiple sclerosis, and some patients had no subtype annotation. The multiple sclerosis patient repertoires were compared with 11 previously published healthy control repertoires from donors aged roughly 6 to 25 years. A subset of samples was prepared in parallel using single-end sample barcoding, then pooled and co-amplified after Illumina adapter ligation. The paper as a whole reports these results and caveats: Significantly lower normalized Chao1 diversity was found in multiple sclerosis patients than in controls, suggesting substantial peripheral T-cell clonal expansion. The control group was slightly older than the multiple sclerosis patient group. Roughly 5 TRBV segments, including TRBV5-6, TRBV5-1 and TRBV20-1, were significantly more frequent in patients than controls. Strong co-clustering of samples prepared in the same batch was shown by direct clustering with F measure, prompting a batch-effect correction.

V loses 0 bases of germline sequence and J loses 6 bases, and the interval between the two ends is 9 bases. The CDR3 numbers 14 residues from cysteine through phenylalanine. CDR3 DNA only is kept here, 42 bases in frame from base 1. From the germline V gene, CDR1 is SNHLY and CDR2 is FYNNEI. To demonstrate the VDJtools post-analysis software, the study profiled TCR beta repertoires from the peripheral blood of about 13 young patients with multiple sclerosis. The patients with multiple sclerosis were children and adolescents between roughly 6 and 15 years of age. The clonotype comes from a girl between 5 and 17 years old with multiple sclerosis. What was sequenced was blood. Recombination connected TRBV2 to TRBJ2-1; matching of 5 bases hints at TRBD2 as the D gene. The DNA is TGTGCCAGCAGTGAAGCGGGAGCGTTCAATGAGCAGTTCTTC. Translated, this gives CASSEAGAFNEQFF.